This T cell receptor (beta chain) was observed in a study of Graves' ophthalmopathy and Graves' hyperthyroidism. Amplifying from RNA transcripts, the study obtained TCR beta CDR3 regions. Amplification began with first-round RT-PCR using HTBI primers, then second-round multiplex PCR was performed. TCRdb re-analysed the multiplex PCR reads in MiXCR, keeping a single row per CDR3 protein. The sample records some 210,000 distinct CDR3 sequences, 25% to 30% being singletons. The CDR3 spans 17 residues. Germline CDR1 SGHTA, CDR2 FQGTGA. The trim removed 5 bases at V and 2 bases at J, leaving 11 bases unmatched. Orbital computed tomography and thyroid ultrasound, along with TRAb, serum thyroxine and clinical symptoms, underpinned diagnosis. This clonotype was counted ten times or more.

V is TRBV7-3 and J is TRBJ2-2; 7 nucleotides match TRBD2. Sequencing input: peripheral blood. This receptor was obtained from a man aged 45-65 years with Graves' ophthalmopathy. CDR3 sequence: CASSLPREGKNTGELFF. The CDR3 DNA reads TGTGCCAGCAGCCTACCGAGGGAGGGAAAAAACACCGGGGAGCTGTTTTTT. The variable domain in full, with the rest retrieved from reference TRBV7-3 and TRBJ2-2, is GAGVSQTPSNKVTEKGKYVELRCDPISGHTALYWYRQSLGQGPEFLIYFQGTGAADDSGLPNDRFFAVRPEGSVSTLKIQRTERGDSAVYLCASSLPREGKNTGELFFGEGSRLTVL.